This T cell receptor (beta chain) was retrieved from a study of PD-L1 blockade in urothelial cancer. As for the study in general: Specimens of blood held a median count of roughly 150,000 T cells.

Study results and limitations: Enhanced expansion of tumor-associated blood clones at 3 weeks characterized durable-benefit patients.

As regards this clone: Antigen unknown.

Each PCR had synthetic TCR analog templates added to it as a spike-in. TCRdb keeps only in-frame clones here, not all; method: immunoSEQ multiplex PCR. The table has some 100,000 clones, roughly nine tenths seen once. The germline gives CDR1 LNHDA, CDR2 SQIVND (reference sequence). The CDR3 covers 16 residues. V was pared by 1 base and J by 8 bases, with 6 bases of the junction left unmatched. V is TRBV19 and J is TRBJ2-1; 12 nucleotides agree with TRBD1. The sequences come from PBMCs, collected around atezolizumab (anti-PD-L1) treatment. The TCR comes from a woman older than 75 with urothelial cancer. The CDR3 here is CASSIVGDRGLDEQFF. The CDR3 DNA reads as TGTGCCAGTAGTATAGTCGGGGACAGGGGGCTCGATGAGCAGTTCTTC.